This T cell receptor beta chain was profiled in a study of T cells after yellow fever vaccination. Notes on the study in general: Subsequent booster samples again held most clones from primary vaccination (96% CD4, approximately 86% CD8). A limited proportion of clonotypes was detected within both the CD4 and CD8 compartments.

The CDR3 extends over 14 amino acids. Per the germline V gene, CDR1 is SGHAT and CDR2 is FQNNGV. V was pared by 3 bases and J by 3 bases, with 0 bases of the junction left unmatched. This clonotype was seen ten or more times. Its antigen remains unidentified. UMIs and a universal primer site were added when TCR cDNA was made by 5'RACE template switching. A single record per CDR3 protein comes from TCRdb applying MiXCR to the 5' RACE reads. The profile covers around 400,000 distinct CDR3 sequences, with more than 9% appearing a single time and more than 15% taken by the ten largest. Sample: PBMCs, taken on the day of the first yellow fever vaccination. This clonotype originated in a young man who received the YFV17D yellow fever vaccine. This chain connects TRBV11-2 to TRBJ2-2; TRBD2 aligns across 8 bases. The CDR3: CASSFGGDTGELFF. The CDR3 DNA sequence: TGTGCCAGCAGCTTCGGGGGGGACACCGGGGAGCTGTTTTTT.